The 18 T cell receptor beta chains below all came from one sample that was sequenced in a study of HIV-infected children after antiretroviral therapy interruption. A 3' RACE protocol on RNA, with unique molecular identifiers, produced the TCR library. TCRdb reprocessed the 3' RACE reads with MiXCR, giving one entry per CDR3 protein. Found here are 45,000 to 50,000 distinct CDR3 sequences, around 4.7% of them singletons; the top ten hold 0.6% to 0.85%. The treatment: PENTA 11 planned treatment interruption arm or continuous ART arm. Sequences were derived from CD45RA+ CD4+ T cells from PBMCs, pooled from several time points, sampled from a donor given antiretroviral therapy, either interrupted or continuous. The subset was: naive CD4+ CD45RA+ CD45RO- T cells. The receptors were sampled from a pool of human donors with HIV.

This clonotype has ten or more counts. CDR3 sequence reads: CATSDLYWEQFF. CDR3 coding DNA: TGTGCCACCAGTGATTTGTACTGGGAGCAGTTCTTC. The chain employs TRBV24-1 and TRBJ2-1; D is unresolved. Germline CDR1 and CDR2: KGHDR and SFDVKD. V lost 0 bases, J lost 10 bases, and 6 bases lay in between. The CDR3 covers 12 residues.

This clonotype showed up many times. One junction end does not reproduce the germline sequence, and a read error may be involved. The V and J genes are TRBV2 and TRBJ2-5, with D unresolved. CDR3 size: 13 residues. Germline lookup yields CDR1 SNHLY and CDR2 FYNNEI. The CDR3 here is CASSFILGNTQYF. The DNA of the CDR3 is TGTGCCAGCAGCTTCATACTGGGGAACACCCAGTACTTT. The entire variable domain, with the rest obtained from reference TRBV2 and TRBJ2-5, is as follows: EPEVTQTPSHQVTQMGQEVILRCVPISNHLYFYWYRQILGQKVEFLVSFYNNEISEKSEIFDDQFSVERPDGSNFTLKIRSTKLEDSAMYFCASSFILGNTQYFGPGTRLLVL.

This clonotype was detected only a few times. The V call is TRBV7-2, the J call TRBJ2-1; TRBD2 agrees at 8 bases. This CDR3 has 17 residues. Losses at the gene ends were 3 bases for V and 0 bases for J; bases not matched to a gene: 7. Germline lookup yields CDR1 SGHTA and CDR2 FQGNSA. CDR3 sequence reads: CASSFRDSGTSYNEQFF. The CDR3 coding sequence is TGTGCCAGCAGCTTCCGAGATAGCGGGACCTCCTACAATGAGCAGTTCTTC.

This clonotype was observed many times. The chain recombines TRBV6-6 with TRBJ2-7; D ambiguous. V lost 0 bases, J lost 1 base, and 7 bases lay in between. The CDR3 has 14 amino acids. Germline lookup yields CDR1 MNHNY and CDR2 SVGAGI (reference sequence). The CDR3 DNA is TGTGCCAGCAGTTACTCTAGCCCATCCTACGAGCAGTACTTC. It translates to CASSYSSPSYEQYF.

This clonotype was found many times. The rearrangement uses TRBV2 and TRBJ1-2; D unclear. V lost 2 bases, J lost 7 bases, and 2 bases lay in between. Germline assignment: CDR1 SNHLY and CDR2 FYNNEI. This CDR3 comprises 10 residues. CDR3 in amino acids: CASSESGYTF. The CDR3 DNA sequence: TGTGCCAGCAGTGAAAGTGGCTACACCTTC. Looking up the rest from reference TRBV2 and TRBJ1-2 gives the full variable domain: EPEVTQTPSHQVTQMGQEVILRCVPISNHLYFYWYRQILGQKVEFLVSFYNNEISEKSEIFDDQFSVERPDGSNFTLKIRSTKLEDSAMYFCASSESGYTFGSGTRLTVV.

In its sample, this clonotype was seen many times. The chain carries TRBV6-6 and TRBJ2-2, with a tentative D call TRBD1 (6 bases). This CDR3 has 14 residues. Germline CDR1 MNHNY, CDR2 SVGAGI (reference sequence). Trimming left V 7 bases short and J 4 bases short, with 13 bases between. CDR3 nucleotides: TGTGCCAGCACCTCCCAGGGGCGCACCGGGGAGCTGTTTTTT. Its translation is CASTSQGRTGELFF.

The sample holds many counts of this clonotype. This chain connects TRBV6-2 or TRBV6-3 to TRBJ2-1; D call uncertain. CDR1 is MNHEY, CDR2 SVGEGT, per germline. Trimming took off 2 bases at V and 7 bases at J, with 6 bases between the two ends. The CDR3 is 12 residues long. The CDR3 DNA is TGTGCCAGCAGTTACGCCTTTAATGAGCAGTTCTTC. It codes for CASSYAFNEQFF.

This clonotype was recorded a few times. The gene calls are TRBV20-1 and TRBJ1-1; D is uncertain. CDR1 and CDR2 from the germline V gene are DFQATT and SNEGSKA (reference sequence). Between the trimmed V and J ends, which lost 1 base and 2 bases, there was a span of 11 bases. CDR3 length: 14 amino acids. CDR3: CSARAGRTNTEAFF. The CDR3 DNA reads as TGCAGTGCTAGAGCGGGCAGAACAAACACTGAAGCTTTCTTT.

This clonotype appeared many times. The chain's CDR3 is CASSQSRTGRQFF. CDR3 in DNA: TGCGCCAGCAGTCAATCCCGAACAGGGAGGCAGTTCTTC. The chain links TRBV23-1 to TRBJ2-1; tentative D call: TRBD1 (6 bases). TRBV23-1 is an ORF; its function is uncertain. This CDR3 is built from 13 residues. V lost 0 bases, J lost 12 bases, and 12 bases lay in between.

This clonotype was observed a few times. The CDR3 loop reads CASKRDPNSPLHF. Here the CDR3 DNA reads TGTGCCAGCAAAAGGGATCCAAATTCACCCCTCCACTTT. The rearrangement uses TRBV5-6 and TRBJ1-6; D ambiguous. V was pared by 6 bases and J by 7 bases, with 11 bases between. Germline assignment: CDR1 SGHDT and CDR2 YYEEEE. The CDR3 runs to 13 residues. The full variable domain, completed using reference TRBV5-6 and TRBJ1-6, is DAGVTQSPTHLIKTRGQQVTLRCSPKSGHDTVSWYQQALGQGPQFIFQYYEEEERQRGNFPDRFSGHQFPNYSSELNVNALLLGDSALYLCASKRDPNSPLHFGNGTRLTVT.

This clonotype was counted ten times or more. The CDR3 bases are TGTGCCAGCAGTCCCCAGGACAGGGGAGCAGATACGCAGTATTTT. Amino acid sequence: CASSPQDRGADTQYF. V gene TRBV12-3 or TRBV12-4 combines with J gene TRBJ2-3; 9 nucleotides align to TRBD1. This CDR3 comprises 15 residues. The V gene end was trimmed by 5 bases and the J gene end by 4 bases; junction bases not matched to a gene: 7.

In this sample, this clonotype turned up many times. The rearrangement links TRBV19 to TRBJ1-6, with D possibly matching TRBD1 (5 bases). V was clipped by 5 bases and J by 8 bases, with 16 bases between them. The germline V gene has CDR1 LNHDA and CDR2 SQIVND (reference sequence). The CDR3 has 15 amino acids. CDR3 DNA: TGTGCCAGTAGTCAACCGGGACTGGTAGATTCACCCCTCCACTTT. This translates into CASSQPGLVDSPLHF.

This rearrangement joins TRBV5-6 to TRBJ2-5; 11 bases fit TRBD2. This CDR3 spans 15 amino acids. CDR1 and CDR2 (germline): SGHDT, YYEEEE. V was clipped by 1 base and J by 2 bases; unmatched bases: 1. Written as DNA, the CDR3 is TGTGCCAGCAGCTTGACTAGCGGGGGACAAGAGACCCAGTACTTC. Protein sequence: CASSLTSGGQETQYF.

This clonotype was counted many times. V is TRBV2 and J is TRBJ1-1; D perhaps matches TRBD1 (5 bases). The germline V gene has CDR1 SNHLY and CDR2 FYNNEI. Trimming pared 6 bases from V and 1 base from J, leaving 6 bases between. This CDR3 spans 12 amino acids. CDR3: CASRGGNTEAFF. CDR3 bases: TGTGCCAGCAGGGGGGGGAACACTGAAGCTTTCTTT.

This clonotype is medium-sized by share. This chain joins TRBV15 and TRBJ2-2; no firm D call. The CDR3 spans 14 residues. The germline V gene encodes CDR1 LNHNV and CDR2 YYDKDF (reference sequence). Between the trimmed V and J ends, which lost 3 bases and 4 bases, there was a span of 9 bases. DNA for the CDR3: TGTGCCACCAGCAGCTCTGGGTTCACCGGGGAGCTGTTTTTT. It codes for CATSSSGFTGELFF. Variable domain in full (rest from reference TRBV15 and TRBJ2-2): DAMVIQNPRYQVTQFGKPVTLSCSQTLNHNVMYWYQQKSSQAPKLLFHYYDKDFNNEADTPDNFQSRRPNTSFCFLDIRSPGLGDTAMYLCATSSSGFTGELFFGEGSRLTVL.

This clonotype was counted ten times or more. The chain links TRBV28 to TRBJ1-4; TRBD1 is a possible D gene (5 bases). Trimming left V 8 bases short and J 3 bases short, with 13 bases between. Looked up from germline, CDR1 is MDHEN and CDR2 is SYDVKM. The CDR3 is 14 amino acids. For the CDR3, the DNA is TGTGCCAGCCAAATCGGGGGGTCTAATGAAAAACTGTTTTTT. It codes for CASQIGGSNEKLFF.

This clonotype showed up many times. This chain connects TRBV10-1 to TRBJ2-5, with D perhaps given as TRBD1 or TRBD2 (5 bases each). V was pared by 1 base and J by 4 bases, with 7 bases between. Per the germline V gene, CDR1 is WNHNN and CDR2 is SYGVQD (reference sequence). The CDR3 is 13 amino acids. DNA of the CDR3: TGCGCCAGCAGTGAGTGGGGGTCAGAGACCCAGTACTTC. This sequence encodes CASSEWGSETQYF.

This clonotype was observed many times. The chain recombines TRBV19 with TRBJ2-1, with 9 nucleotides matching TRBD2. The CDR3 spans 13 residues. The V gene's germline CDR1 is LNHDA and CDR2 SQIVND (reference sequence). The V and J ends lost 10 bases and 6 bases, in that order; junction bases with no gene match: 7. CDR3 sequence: CATLGRGGNEQFF. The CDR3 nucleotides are TGTGCCACCCTGGGGCGGGGGGGCAATGAGCAGTTCTTC.